This T cell receptor beta chain came from a study of T-cell reconstitution after alpha-beta-depleted transplantation in children. This clonotype was counted a few times. The CDR3 length is 14 residues. The V gene end was trimmed by 4 bases and the J gene end by 7 bases; junction bases not matched to a gene: 10. The germline gives CDR1 SGHNT, CDR2 YYREEE (reference sequence). During its preparation, the TCRbeta library received unique molecular identifiers. TCRdb processed the PCR reads anew with MiXCR; each CDR3 protein has one entry. Of 200,000 to 300,000 distinct CDR3 sequences in the sample, about 12% were seen once.

Sample: PBMCs from the stem cell graft donor, taken from the stem cell graft. This clonotype was sampled from a human donor who donated a stem cell graft to a child with acute lymphoblastic leukemia. The chain links TRBV5-4 to TRBJ1-1, with 7 bases lining up with TRBD1. The CDR3: CASSRQGQLHEAFF. Here the CDR3 DNA reads TGTGCCAGCAGCCGACAGGGACAACTTCATGAAGCTTTCTTT.